This TCR beta chain was captured in a study of metastatic and nonmetastatic thyroid tumors. Broader study findings: Within blood and tumor, benign nodules reportedly had significantly lower TCR beta diversity than malignant thyroid tumors did.

TCRdb reanalyzed the PCR reads with MiXCR. The repertoire holds 75,000 to 100,000 clones, with approximately 12% as singletons. Each patient went into thyroid surgery without having received any treatment. The ends were cut back, 3 bases at V and 4 bases at J, with 12 bases in the middle. The CDR3 is 15 amino acids. This clone was detected ten times or more. Its cognate antigen is unknown. The clonotype originates from a female donor with papillary thyroid cancer or a benign thyroid nodule (not recorded which). Some clones in this sample may be carry-over from other donors' samples. The chain has TRBV12-3 or TRBV12-4 and TRBJ2-2; D is tentatively TRBD1 or TRBD2 (5 bases each). Material: blood. CDR3 loop: CASSFGSGSTGELFF. The CDR3 region has the DNA TGTGCCAGCAGTTTTGGTTCAGGGAGCACCGGGGAGCTGTTTTTT.